This T cell receptor (beta chain) was sequenced for a study of T cell responses to AZD1222 COVID-19 vaccine. Profiling relied on immunoSEQ multiplex PCR, and the TCRdb table lists in-frame clones only, not all of them. The repertoire has 95,000 to 150,000 clones, around nine tenths of them found once; the top ten carry about 6%. Findings of the study overall: Repertoires in all cases were sampled only once the peak T cell response had passed. Possibly, clonal diversity was underestimated; donors were largely white British and included more females.

A remark on this clone: Its target is not known.

Between the trimmed V and J ends, which lost 8 bases and 0 bases, there was a span of 18 bases. Looked up from germline, CDR1 is SNHLY and CDR2 is FYNNEI. CDR3 length: 16 amino acids. This chain uses TRBV2 with TRBJ2-3, with D possibly matching TRBD2 (6 bases). The sequence came from an adult in good health. Sequencing used peripheral blood, obtained on day 0 of AZD1222 vaccination. CDR3: CASGGDFTTSTDTQYF. Written as DNA, the CDR3 is TGTGCCAGCGGCGGGGACTTCACTACTAGCACAGATACGCAGTATTTT.